The present TCR beta chain was sequenced within a study of Tregs in tolerant kidney transplant recipients. Generated by immunoSEQ multiplex PCR, the TCRdb table keeps only in-frame clones and is missing some. This sample's clone table lists roughly 30,000 clones. Unstimulated Tregs (CD4+CD25+CD127-) and CD4+CD25- non-Tregs were sorted from PBMCs. Regarding this clone: The DNA ends 3 residues before the CDR3 does, and the rest of the CDR3 is filled in from the germline J gene.

The germline V gene encodes CDR1 LNHDA and CDR2 SQIVND (reference sequence). CDR3 length: 12 amino acids. Trimming removed 6 bases at V and 3 bases at J, with 8 bases between. This clonotype was sampled from a human donor who received a combined kidney and bone marrow transplant. This sequence joins TRBV19 and TRBJ1-1; no reliable D call. The sample was CD8+ T cells from blood, taken before the transplant. CDR3 residues: CASRAGDTEAFF. The covered CDR3 bases are TGTGCCAGTAGAGCCGGGGACACTGAA.